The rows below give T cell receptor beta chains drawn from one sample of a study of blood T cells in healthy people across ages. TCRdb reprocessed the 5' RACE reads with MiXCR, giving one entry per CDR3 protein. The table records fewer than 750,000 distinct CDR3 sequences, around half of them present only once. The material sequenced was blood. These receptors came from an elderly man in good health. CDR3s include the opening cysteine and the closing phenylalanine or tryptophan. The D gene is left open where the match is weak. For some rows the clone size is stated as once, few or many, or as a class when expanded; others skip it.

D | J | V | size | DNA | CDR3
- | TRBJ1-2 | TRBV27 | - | TGTGCCAGTAGAGGGGCAGATGTCTATGGCTACACCTTC | CASRGADVYGYTF
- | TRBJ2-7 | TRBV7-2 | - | TGTGCCAGCAGCTTAGGTGAATACAATGAGCAGTACTTC | CASSLGEYNEQYF
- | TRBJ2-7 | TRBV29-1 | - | TGCAGCGTGCAGAAAGGTTCCTACGAGCAGTACTTC | CSVQKGSYEQYF
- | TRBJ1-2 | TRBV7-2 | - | TGTGCCAGCAGCACAACGGGACACCGGCTGGTCTATGGCTACACCTTC | CASSTTGHRLVYGYTF
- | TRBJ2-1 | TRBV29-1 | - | TGCAGCGTGGAATGGGGTGCCTCCTACAATGAGCAGTTCTTC | CSVEWGASYNEQFF
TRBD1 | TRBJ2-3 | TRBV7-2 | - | TGTGCCAGCAGAGGGGGCGGCACAGATACGCAGTATTTT | CASRGGGTDTQYF
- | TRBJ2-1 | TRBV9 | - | TGTGCCAGCAGCGTAGGTGCCCAGGGAAGGAATGAGCAGTTCTTC | CASSVGAQGRNEQFF
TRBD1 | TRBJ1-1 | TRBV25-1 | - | TGTGCCAGCAGTGAATTAGGGACAGGGATGAACACTGAAGCTTTCTTT | CASSELGTGMNTEAFF
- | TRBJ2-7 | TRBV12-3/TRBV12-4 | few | TGTGCCAGCAGTTTAGGGGGACGGTCCTACGAGCAGTACTTC | CASSLGGRSYEQYF
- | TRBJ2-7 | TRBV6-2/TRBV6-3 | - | TGTGCCAGCACTGAGGTCGGGTTAGGCCCAGACTACGAGCAGTACTTC | CASTEVGLGPDYEQYF
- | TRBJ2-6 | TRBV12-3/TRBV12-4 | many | TGTGCCAGCGGGAGTAGCTCTGGGGCCAACGTCCTGACTTTC | CASGSSSGANVLTF
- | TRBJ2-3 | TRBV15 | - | TGTGCCACCAGCAGAGGAGCGGCCCGGGATACGCAGTATTTT | CATSRGAARDTQYF
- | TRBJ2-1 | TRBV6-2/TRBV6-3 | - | TGTGCCAGCAGCGATCAGGCGGCTTCCTACAATGAGCAGTTCTTC | CASSDQAASYNEQFF
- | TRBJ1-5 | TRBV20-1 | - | TGCAGTGCTACAGACCTAGCAAGCAATCAGCCCCAGCATTTT | CSATDLASNQPQHF
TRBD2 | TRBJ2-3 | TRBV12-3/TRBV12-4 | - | TGTGCCAGCAGTCCTTCGGGGAGGGCTCTTTGGACGCAGTATTTT | CASSPSGRALWTQYF
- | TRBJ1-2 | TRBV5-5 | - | TGTGCCAGCAGCTTTCGGAGGGTAGGCGTTGGGTATGGCTACACCTTC | CASSFRRVGVGYGYTF
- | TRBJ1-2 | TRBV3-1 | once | TGTGCCAGCAGCCAAGGGGTAGGACAGACTAACTATGGCTACACCTTC | CASSQGVGQTNYGYTF
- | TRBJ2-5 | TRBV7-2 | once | TGTGCCAGCAGCGCGAACCAGGGGAGAGGAGAGACCCAGTACTTC | CASSANQGRGETQYF
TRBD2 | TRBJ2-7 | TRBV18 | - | TGTGCCAGCTCACCGGCGGGAGTTCCTCACGAGCAGTACTTC | CASSPAGVPHEQYF
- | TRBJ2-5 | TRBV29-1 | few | TGCAGCGTGGCCCCAGGGATAGAGACCCAGTACTTC | CSVAPGIETQYF
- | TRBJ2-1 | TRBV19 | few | TGTGCCAGTAGTATCCAGGGCCCTTTCCTCAATGAGCAGTTCTTC | CASSIQGPFLNEQFF
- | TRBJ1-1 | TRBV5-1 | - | TGCGCCAGCAGCCCCATACGAGGCACTGAAGCTTTCTTT | CASSPIRGTEAFF
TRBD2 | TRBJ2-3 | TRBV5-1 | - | TGCGCCAGCAGCTCTCTAGCGGGAGAGGCAGATACGCAGTATTTT | CASSSLAGEADTQYF
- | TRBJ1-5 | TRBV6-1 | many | TGTGCCAGCAGTGAACAGGGATTGGGCAATCAGCCCCAGCATTTT | CASSEQGLGNQPQHF
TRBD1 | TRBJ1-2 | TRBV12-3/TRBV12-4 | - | TGTGCCAGCAGTGCCACACCGGGACAGGGGGCAGGCTACACCTTC | CASSATPGQGAGYTF
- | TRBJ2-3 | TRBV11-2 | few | TGTGCCAGCAGCGGAGGAGGGGGGGGCACAGATACGCAGTATTTT | CASSGGGGGTDTQYF
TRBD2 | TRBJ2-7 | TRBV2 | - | TGTGCCAGCAGTGAAATCGCGGGTAGCGGGCTTTCCTACGAGCAGTACTTC | CASSEIAGSGLSYEQYF
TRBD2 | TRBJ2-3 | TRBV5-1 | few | TGCGCCAGCAGCCCGGACCGACTAGCGGTGCGGGATACGCAGTATTTT | CASSPDRLAVRDTQYF
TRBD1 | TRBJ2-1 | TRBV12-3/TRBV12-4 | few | TGTGCCAGCAGTTTAGAGTACAGGGGGGTGGAGCAGTTCTTC | CASSLEYRGVEQFF
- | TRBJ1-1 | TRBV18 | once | TGTGCCAGCTCACCGACGAAAGGGACCAACACTGAAGCTTTCTTT | CASSPTKGTNTEAFF
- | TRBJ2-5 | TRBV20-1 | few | TGCAGTGCTTTCGACGGTCAAGGGACCCAGTACTTC | CSAFDGQGTQYF
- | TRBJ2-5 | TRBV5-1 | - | TGCGCCAGCAGCTTGGTAGATCAAGCTGGAGAGACCCAGTACTTC | CASSLVDQAGETQYF
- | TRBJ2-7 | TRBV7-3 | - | TGTGCCAGCAGCTTGGCCGGGCGGAGCTCCTACGAGCAGTACTTC | CASSLAGRSSYEQYF
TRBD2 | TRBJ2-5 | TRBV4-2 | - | TGTGCCAGCAGCCAAGATCCAGCGGGGGGACACAATGAGCAGTACTTC | CASSQDPAGGHNEQYF
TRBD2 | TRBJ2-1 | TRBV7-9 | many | TGTGCCAGCAGCTCCCCCCTAGCGGGGGGCTTTAGCTCCTACAATGAGCAGTTCTTC | CASSSPLAGGFSSYNEQFF
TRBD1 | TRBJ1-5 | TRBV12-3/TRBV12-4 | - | TGTGCCAGCAGTTTTCAGGGGGACCAGCCCCAGCATTTT | CASSFQGDQPQHF
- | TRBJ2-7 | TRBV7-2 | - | TGTGCCAGCAGCGTAGGCCCAGGGGAGGGCGAGCAGTACTTC | CASSVGPGEGEQYF
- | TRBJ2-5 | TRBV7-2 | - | TGTGCCAGCAGCTTAGGAGCCCCGATAGGGGCAGAGACCCAGTACTTC | CASSLGAPIGAETQYF
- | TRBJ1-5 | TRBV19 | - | TGTGCCAGTAAAGAGGAGAAACGCAATCAGCCCCAGCATTTT | CASKEEKRNQPQHF
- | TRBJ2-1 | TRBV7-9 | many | TGTGCCAGCAGTAGTGGCGGGTACAATGAGCAGTTCTTC | CASSSGGYNEQFF
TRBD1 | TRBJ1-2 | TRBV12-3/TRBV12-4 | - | TGTGCCAGCAAAATCTCCGGGACAGGGCTTGGCTACACCTTC | CASKISGTGLGYTF
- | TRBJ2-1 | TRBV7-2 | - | TGTGCCAGCAGGTCACTCAATGAGCAGTTCTTC | CASRSLNEQFF